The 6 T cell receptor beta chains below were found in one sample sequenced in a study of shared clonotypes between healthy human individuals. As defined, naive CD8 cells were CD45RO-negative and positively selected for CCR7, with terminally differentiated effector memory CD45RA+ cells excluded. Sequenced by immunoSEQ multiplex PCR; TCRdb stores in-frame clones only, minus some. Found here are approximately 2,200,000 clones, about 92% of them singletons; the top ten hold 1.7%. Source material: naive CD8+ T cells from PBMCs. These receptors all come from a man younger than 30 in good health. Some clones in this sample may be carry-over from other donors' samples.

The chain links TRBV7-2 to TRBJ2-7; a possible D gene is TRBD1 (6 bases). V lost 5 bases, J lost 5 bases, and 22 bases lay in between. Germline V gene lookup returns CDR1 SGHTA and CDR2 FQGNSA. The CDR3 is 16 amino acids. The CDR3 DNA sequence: TGTGCCAGCAGCGAGTGGGGGCACACTCTGGGGGACGAGCAGTACTTC. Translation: CASSEWGHTLGDEQYF.

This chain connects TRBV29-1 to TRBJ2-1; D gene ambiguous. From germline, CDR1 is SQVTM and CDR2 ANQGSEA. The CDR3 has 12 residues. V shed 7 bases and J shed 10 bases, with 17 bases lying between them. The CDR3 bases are TGCAGCGCCTGTTGCGTTGGCGCGGAGCAGTTCTTC. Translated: CSACCVGAEQFF.

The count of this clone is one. CDR3: CASSSRTSGRAAWEFF. The DNA of the CDR3 is TGTGCCAGCAGCTCTAGGACTAGCGGGAGGGCCGCATGGGAGTTCTTC. The V and J genes are TRBV7-9 and TRBJ2-1; 15 bases match TRBD2. This CDR3 is 16 amino acids long. J gave up 14 bases and V 4 bases, and 12 bases lay outside the gene matches. CDR1 is SEHNR, CDR2 FQNEAQ, per germline (reference sequence).

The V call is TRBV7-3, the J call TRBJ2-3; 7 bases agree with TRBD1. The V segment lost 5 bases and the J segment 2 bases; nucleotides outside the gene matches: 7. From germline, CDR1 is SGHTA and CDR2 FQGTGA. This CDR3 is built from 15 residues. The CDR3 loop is CASSPRQGDTDTQYF. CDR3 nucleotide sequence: TGTGCCAGCAGCCCTCGACAGGGAGACACAGATACGCAGTATTTT.

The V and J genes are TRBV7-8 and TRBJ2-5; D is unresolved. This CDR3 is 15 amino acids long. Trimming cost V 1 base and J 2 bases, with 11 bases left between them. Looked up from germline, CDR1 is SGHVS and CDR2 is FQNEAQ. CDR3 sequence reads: CASSLVVSTQETQYF. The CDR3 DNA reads TGTGCCAGCAGCTTAGTGGTCAGCACACAAGAGACCCAGTACTTC.

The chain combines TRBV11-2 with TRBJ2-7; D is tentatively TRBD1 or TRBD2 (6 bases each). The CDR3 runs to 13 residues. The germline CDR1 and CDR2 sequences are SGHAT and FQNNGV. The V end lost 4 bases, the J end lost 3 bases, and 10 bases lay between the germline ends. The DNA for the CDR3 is TGTGCCAGCAGCTGGGGGGCTTTCTACGAGCAGTACTTC. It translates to CASSWGAFYEQYF. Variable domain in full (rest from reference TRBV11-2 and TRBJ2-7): EAGVAQSPRYKIIEKRQSVAFWCNPISGHATLYWYQQILGQGPKLLIQFQNNGVVDDSQLPKDRFSAERLKGVDSTLKIQPAKLEDSAVYLCASSWGAFYEQYFGPGTRLTVT.